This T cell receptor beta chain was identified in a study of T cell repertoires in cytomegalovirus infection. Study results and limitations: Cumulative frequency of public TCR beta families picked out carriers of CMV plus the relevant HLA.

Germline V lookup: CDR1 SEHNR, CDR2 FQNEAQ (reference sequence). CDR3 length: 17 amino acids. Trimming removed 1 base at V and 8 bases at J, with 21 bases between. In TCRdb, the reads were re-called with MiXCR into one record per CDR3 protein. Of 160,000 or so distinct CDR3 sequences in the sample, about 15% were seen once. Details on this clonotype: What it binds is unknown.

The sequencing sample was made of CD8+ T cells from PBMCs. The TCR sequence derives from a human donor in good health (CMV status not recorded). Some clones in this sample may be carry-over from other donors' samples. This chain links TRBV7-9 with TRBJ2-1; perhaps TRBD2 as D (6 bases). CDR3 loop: CASSLGPNSGGTHEQFF. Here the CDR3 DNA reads TGTGCCAGCAGCTTAGGCCCCAATAGCGGAGGAACCCATGAGCAGTTCTTC. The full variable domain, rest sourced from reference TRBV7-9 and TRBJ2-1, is DTGVSQNPRHKITKRGQNVTFRCDPISEHNRLYWYRQTLGQGPEFLTYFQNEAQLEKSRLLSDRFSAERPKGSFSTLEIQRTEQGDSAMYLCASSLGPNSGGTHEQFFGPGTRLTVL.